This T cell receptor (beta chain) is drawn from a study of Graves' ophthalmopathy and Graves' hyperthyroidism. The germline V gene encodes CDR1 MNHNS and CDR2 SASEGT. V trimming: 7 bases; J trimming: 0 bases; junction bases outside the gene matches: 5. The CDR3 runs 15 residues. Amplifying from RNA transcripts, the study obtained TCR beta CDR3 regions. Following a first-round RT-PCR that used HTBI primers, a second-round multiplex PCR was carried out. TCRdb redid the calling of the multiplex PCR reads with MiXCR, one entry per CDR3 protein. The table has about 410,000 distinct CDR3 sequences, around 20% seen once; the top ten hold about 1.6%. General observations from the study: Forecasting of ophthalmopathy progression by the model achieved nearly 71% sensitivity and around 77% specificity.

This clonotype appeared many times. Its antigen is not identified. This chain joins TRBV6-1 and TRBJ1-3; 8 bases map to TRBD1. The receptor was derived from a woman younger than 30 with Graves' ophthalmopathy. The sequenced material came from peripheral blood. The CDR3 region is CASKLGQVSGNTIYF. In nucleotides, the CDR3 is TGTGCCAGCAAACTGGGACAGGTCTCTGGAAACACCATATATTTT.